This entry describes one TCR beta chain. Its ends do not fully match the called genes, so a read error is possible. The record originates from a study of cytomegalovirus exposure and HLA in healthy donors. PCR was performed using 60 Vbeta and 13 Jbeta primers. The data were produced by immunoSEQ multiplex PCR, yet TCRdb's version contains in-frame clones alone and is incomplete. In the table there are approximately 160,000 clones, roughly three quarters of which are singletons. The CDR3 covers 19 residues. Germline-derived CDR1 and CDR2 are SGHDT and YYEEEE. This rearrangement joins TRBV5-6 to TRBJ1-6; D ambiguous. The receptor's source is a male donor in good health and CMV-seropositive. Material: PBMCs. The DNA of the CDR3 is TGTGCCAGCAGCCCCCGACTCCCCTCCCGCGGATACTATAATTCACTCCTCCACTTT. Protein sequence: CASSPRLPSRGYYNSLLHF.